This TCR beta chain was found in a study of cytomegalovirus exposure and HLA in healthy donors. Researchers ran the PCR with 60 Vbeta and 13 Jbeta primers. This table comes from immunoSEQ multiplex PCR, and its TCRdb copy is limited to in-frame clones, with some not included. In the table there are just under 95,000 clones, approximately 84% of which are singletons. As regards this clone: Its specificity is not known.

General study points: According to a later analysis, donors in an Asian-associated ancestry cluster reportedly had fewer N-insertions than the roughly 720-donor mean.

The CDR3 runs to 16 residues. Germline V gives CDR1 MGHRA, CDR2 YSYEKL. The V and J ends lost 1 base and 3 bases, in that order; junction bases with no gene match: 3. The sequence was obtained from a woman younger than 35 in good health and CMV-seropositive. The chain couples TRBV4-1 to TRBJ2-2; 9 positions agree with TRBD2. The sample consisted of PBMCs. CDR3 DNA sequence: TGCGCCAGCAGCCAAGGACTAGCGGTCGACACCGGGGAGCTGTTTTTT. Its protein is CASSQGLAVDTGELFF.